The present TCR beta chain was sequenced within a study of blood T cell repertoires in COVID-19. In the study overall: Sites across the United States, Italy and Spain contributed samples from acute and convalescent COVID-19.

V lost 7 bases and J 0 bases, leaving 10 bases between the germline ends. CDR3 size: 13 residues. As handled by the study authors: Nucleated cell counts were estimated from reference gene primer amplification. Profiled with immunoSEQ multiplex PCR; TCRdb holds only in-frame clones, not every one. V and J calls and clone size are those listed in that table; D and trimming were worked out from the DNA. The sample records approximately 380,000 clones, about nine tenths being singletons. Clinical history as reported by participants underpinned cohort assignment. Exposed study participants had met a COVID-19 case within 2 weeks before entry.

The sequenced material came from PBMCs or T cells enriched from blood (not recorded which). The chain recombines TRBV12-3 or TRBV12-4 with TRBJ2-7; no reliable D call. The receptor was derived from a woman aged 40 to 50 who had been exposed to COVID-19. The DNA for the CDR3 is TGTGCCAGCAACACCGACAACTCCTACGAGCAGTACTTC. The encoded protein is CASNTDNSYEQYF.